The 10 T cell receptor beta chains below were found in one sample sequenced in a study of blood T cell repertoires in COVID-19. Here immunoSEQ multiplex PCR was the method, and the copy in TCRdb shows in-frame clones only, minus some. The table shows 200,000 to 300,000 clones, with just under 85% occurring only once. The sample comprised peripheral blood. The receptors shown here come from a woman older than 75 with acute or convalescent COVID-19.

This clone was counted a single time. This chain uses TRBV15 with TRBJ1-4, with 7 nucleotides matching TRBD1. From germline, CDR1 is LNHNV and CDR2 YYDKDF (reference sequence). This CDR3 spans 17 amino acids. The trim removed 8 bases at V and 7 bases at J, leaving 19 bases unmatched. CDR3 loop: CATGPSSGRRQGEKLFF. The CDR3 DNA reads as TGTGCCACCGGACCCTCTTCAGGGCGGAGACAGGGTGAAAAACTGTTTTTT.

The chain has TRBV7-2 and TRBJ2-3; 11 bases match TRBD2. The CDR3 consists of 16 residues. Germline V gene sequence: CDR1 SGHTA, CDR2 FQGNSA. Trimming at V came to 5 bases and at J to 2 bases, leaving 6 bases not matched to a gene. The CDR3, as DNA: TGTGCCAGCAGCAAACTAGCGGGGGACTTCACAGATACGCAGTATTTT. It is translated as CASSKLAGDFTDTQYF.

The chain employs TRBV11-1 and TRBJ1-6; 9 bases are shared with TRBD1. Looked up from germline, CDR1 is SGHAT and CDR2 is FQDESV (reference sequence). The CDR3 length is 14 residues. The J segment lost 10 bases and the V segment lost 3 bases, leaving 4 bases of the junction unmatched. The CDR3 loop is CASSLTGGMSPLHF. CDR3 sequence (DNA): TGTGCCAGCAGCTTGACAGGGGGTATGTCACCCCTCCACTTT.

This chain links TRBV15 with TRBJ2-2; 9 bases fit TRBD1. The CDR3 runs 16 residues. CDR1 and CDR2 (germline): LNHNV, YYDKDF (reference sequence). The V and J ends lost 0 bases and 7 bases, in that order; junction bases with no gene match: 6. In nucleotides, the CDR3 is TGTGCCACCAGCAGAGATTTACAGGGGGCGGGCGGGGAGCTGTTTTTT. The encoded protein is CATSRDLQGAGGELFF.

The chain is built from TRBV19 and TRBJ1-6, with 9 positions matching TRBD1. Germline V gene data show CDR1 as LNHDA and CDR2 as SQIVND (reference sequence). Germline trimming cut 3 bases from V and 8 bases from J; bases unmatched to any gene: 5. This CDR3 comprises 15 residues. CDR3 nucleotides: TGTGCCAGTAGTATGGGAGGACAGGGGTATTCACCCCTCCACTTT. This translates into CASSMGGQGYSPLHF.

This chain uses TRBV7-2 with TRBJ2-1, with TRBD2 identical over 14 bases. The J segment lost 2 bases and the V segment lost 4 bases, leaving 4 bases of the junction unmatched. Germline V CDR1 and CDR2: SGHTA, FQGNSA. There are 17 residues in the CDR3. CDR3 DNA: TGTGCCAGCAGCTCGACTAGCGGGGGGGGCACCTACAATGAGCAGTTCTTC. It yields the protein CASSSTSGGGTYNEQFF.

This chain joins TRBV5-1 and TRBJ2-7; the D gene is possibly TRBD1 (6 bases). This CDR3 contains 15 residues. CDR1 SGHRS and CDR2 YFSETQ come from the germline V gene. The V and J ends lost 2 bases and 5 bases respectively, with 17 bases between them. CDR3 DNA sequence: TGCGCCAGCAGCTTACCTAGACAGGAGGTCGACGAGCAGTACTTC. It encodes CASSLPRQEVDEQYF.

The chain is built from TRBV2 and TRBJ2-7; 10 bases match TRBD2. This CDR3 comprises 18 residues. V dropped 4 bases and J dropped 0; count of bases not matched to a gene: 12. CDR1 and CDR2 (germline): SNHLY, FYNNEI. Here the CDR3 DNA reads TGTGCCAGCAGTGCTGCTAGCGGGGGCCCTGCGAGCTCCTACGAGCAGTACTTC. The encoded protein is CASSAASGGPASSYEQYF. The complete variable domain, with remaining parts taken from reference TRBV2 and TRBJ2-7, reads EPEVTQTPSHQVTQMGQEVILRCVPISNHLYFYWYRQILGQKVEFLVSFYNNEISEKSEIFDDQFSVERPDGSNFTLKIRSTKLEDSAMYFCASSAASGGPASSYEQYFGPGTRLTVT.

This clone was recorded many times. The chain has TRBV10-1 and TRBJ2-2, with D possibly being TRBD2 (6 bases). Trimming pared 8 bases from V and 2 bases from J, leaving 12 bases between. Germline-derived CDR1 and CDR2 are WNHNN and SYGVQD (reference sequence). The CDR3 contains 14 residues. The CDR3 loop is CASLGGINTGELFF. The CDR3, as DNA: TGCGCCAGCTTGGGCGGGATCAACACCGGGGAGCTGTTTTTT.

V gene TRBV19 combines with J gene TRBJ2-2; D is perhaps TRBD2 (6 bases). Germline V gives CDR1 LNHDA, CDR2 SQIVND (reference sequence). Trimming took 7 bases from V and 6 from J, leaving 15 bases between them. The CDR3 is made up of 14 amino acids. The CDR3 loop reads CASTQGGGAGELFF. The CDR3 coding sequence is TGTGCCAGTACTCAGGGTGGAGGGGCCGGGGAGCTGTTTTTT.